Each of the 29 T cell receptor beta chains below was sequenced from the same sample in a study of blood T cell repertoires in COVID-19. Measured with immunoSEQ multiplex PCR; TCRdb has only the in-frame clones, and not every one. The data show approximately 180,000 clones, roughly 88% seen once. The sequenced sample was peripheral blood. Receptors were obtained from a woman aged 40 to 50 with COVID-19, enrolled during active disease.

This clone was picked up a small number of times. The V call is TRBV28, the J call TRBJ1-6; no reliable D call. The CDR3 consists of 15 residues. Trimming removed 7 bases at V and 0 bases at J, with 10 bases between. Looked up from germline, CDR1 is MDHEN and CDR2 is SYDVKM. The CDR3 is CASIEASSYNSPLHF. DNA for the CDR3: TGTGCCAGCATCGAGGCGAGCTCCTATAATTCACCCCTCCACTTT.

A single count supports this clone. The chain carries TRBV18 and TRBJ1-5; tentative D call: TRBD1 (5 bases). This CDR3 is built from 15 residues. Germline-derived CDR1 and CDR2 are KGHSH and LQKENI. V was trimmed by 3 bases and J by 3 bases, leaving 12 bases between them. This CDR3 reads CASSPGGRLNQPQHF. CDR3 coding DNA: TGTGCCAGCTCACCCGGGGGACGCCTCAATCAGCCCCAGCATTTT.

The chain uses TRBV5-4 and TRBJ1-1, with a tentative D call TRBD1 (5 bases). V dropped 7 bases and J dropped 6 bases, with 16 bases sitting between them. The CDR3 is made up of 13 amino acids. Germline-derived CDR1 and CDR2 are SGHNT and YYREEE (reference sequence). The CDR3 nucleotides are TGTGCCAGCGTACCCGTCCGGGGGGCTGAAGCTTTCTTT. Encoded protein: CASVPVRGAEAFF.

This clone occurred a few times. The V call is TRBV3-1 (or the pseudogene TRBV3-2), the J call TRBJ1-6, with D perhaps TRBD1 (5 bases). This CDR3 has 13 residues. Per germline, CDR1 LGHDT and CDR2 YNNKEL (reference sequence). V lost 4 bases, J lost 7 bases, and 8 bases lay in between. CDR3 DNA sequence: TGTGCCAGCAGCCCCTGGGGCAATTCACCCCTCCACTTT. It specifies CASSPWGNSPLHF.

The rearrangement uses TRBV27 and TRBJ2-2, with 13 bases matching TRBD2. The CDR3 covers 16 residues. The trim removed 5 bases at V and 4 bases at J, leaving 4 bases unmatched. CDR1 is MNHEY and CDR2 is SMNVEV in the germline V gene (reference sequence). DNA for the CDR3: TGTGCCAGCAGTGGAAGGACTAGCGGGAGCACCGGGGAGCTGTTTTTT. This encodes CASSGRTSGSTGELFF.

This sequence joins TRBV27 and TRBJ2-3; weak D call: TRBD2 (6 bases). V lost 11 bases and J 4 bases, leaving 16 bases between the germline ends. From germline, CDR1 is MNHEY and CDR2 SMNVEV (reference sequence). The CDR3 sequence is 13 residues long. In DNA form, the CDR3 reads TGTGCCTCCGCACTAGCAGTTCCAGATACGCAGTATTTT. It translates to CASALAVPDTQYF.

This chain connects TRBV6-6 to TRBJ2-7; 8 bases align to TRBD1. Germline V gene sequence: CDR1 MNHNY, CDR2 SVGAGI (reference sequence). The CDR3 loop spans 14 amino acids. The V gene end was trimmed by 7 bases and the J gene end by 7 bases; junction bases not matched to a gene: 12. This chain's CDR3 is CASTLDRGVGEQYF. CDR3 coding DNA: TGTGCCAGCACTCTAGACAGGGGAGTGGGGGAGCAGTACTTC.

V usage is TRBV11-2 and J usage is TRBJ1-1; 9 bases line up with TRBD1. The CDR3 has 16 amino acids. The germline CDR1 and CDR2 sequences are SGHAT and FQNNGV. Trimming at V came to 1 base and at J to 4 bases, leaving 7 bases not matched to a gene. The CDR3 loop reads CASSLAQGAGSTEAFF. The CDR3 nucleotides read TGTGCCAGCAGCTTAGCACAGGGGGCGGGAAGCACTGAAGCTTTCTTT.

The chain couples TRBV27 to TRBJ2-7; 9 nucleotides agree with TRBD1. This CDR3 is 15 amino acids long. Trimming removed 4 bases from V and 0 bases from J; junction bases left unmatched: 4. Per the germline V gene, CDR1 is MNHEY and CDR2 is SMNVEV (reference sequence). The DNA of the CDR3 is TGTGCCAGCAGTTCGTCGGGACAGGGCTCCTACGAGCAGTACTTC. It encodes CASSSSGQGSYEQYF.

The genes are TRBV2 and TRBJ1-2; the match to TRBD1 covers 12 bases. The junction had 3 bases not matched to a gene; V was cut back by 4 bases and J by 6 bases. The CDR3 length is 14 residues. Germline V gene data show CDR1 as SNHLY and CDR2 as FYNNEI. The CDR3 here is CASSGDRGQNGYTF. The CDR3 DNA is TGTGCCAGCAGTGGGGACAGGGGGCAAAATGGCTACACCTTC.

This chain uses TRBV6-8 with TRBJ2-7; D uncertain. V gave up 4 bases and J gave up 4 bases, with 17 bases separating them. The CDR3 loop spans 15 amino acids. Germline assignment: CDR1 MNHGY and CDR2 SAAAGT. CDR3 sequence (DNA): TGTGCCAGCAGTTGCCACTATGAGACCCGATACGAGCAGTACTTC. This encodes CASSCHYETRYEQYF.

The chain links TRBV6-6 to TRBJ2-7, with D possibly matching TRBD2 (6 bases). This CDR3 has 15 amino acids. Trimming stripped 7 bases from V and 0 bases from J, with 16 bases between. Germline CDR1 reads MNHNY; CDR2 reads SVGAGI (reference sequence). CDR3 region: CASTRGARDSYEQYF. For the CDR3, the DNA is TGTGCCAGCACCCGCGGTGCGCGGGACTCCTACGAGCAGTACTTC.

The V call is TRBV6-5, the J call TRBJ1-1, with D maybe TRBD1 (5 bases). Trimming removed 7 bases from V and 5 bases from J, with 20 bases in between. The CDR3 contains 15 residues. Germline CDR1 is MNHEY and CDR2 is SVGAGI. CDR3 region: CASMTRQGRRTEAFF. Here the CDR3 DNA reads TGTGCCAGCATGACTCGCCAGGGTAGAAGGACTGAAGCTTTCTTT.

This sequence joins TRBV10-2 and TRBJ1-6; possibly TRBD1 for D (5 bases). Germline CDR1 is WSHSY and CDR2 is SAAADI. The V end lost 6 bases, the J end lost 7 bases, and 13 bases lay between the germline ends. This CDR3 spans 14 amino acids. Here the CDR3 DNA reads TGCGCCAGCAGGGGGCAAGCAGGAAATTCACCCCTCCACTTT. Translating gives CASRGQAGNSPLHF.

The gene calls are TRBV7-8 and TRBJ2-3; 16 bases fit TRBD2. The CDR3 runs to 16 residues. The trim removed 5 bases at V and 8 bases at J, leaving 7 bases unmatched. In germline, CDR1 is SGHVS, CDR2 FQNEAQ. In nucleotides, the CDR3 is TGTGCCAGCAGCGGGGGACTAGCGGGAGGGCCTAGTACGCAGTATTTT. Translating gives CASSGGLAGGPSTQYF.

The V call is TRBV12-3 or TRBV12-4, the J call TRBJ2-1, with 7 nucleotides matching TRBD1. CDR3 length equals 12 residues. The V segment lost 8 bases and the J segment 10 bases; nucleotides outside the gene matches: 8. CDR3 residues: CASGRSGGEQFF. CDR3 DNA: TGTGCCAGCGGCCGGTCAGGGGGAGAGCAGTTCTTC.

The chain is built from TRBV4-1 and TRBJ1-6; 8 nucleotides agree with TRBD1. V lost 5 bases and J lost 6; bases outside the gene matches: 3. This CDR3 is built from 14 residues. The germline V gene encodes CDR1 MGHRA and CDR2 YSYEKL. CDR3 sequence: CASSLDRANSPLHF. The CDR3 DNA sequence: TGCGCCAGCAGCTTGGACAGGGCTAATTCACCCCTCCACTTT.

The chain employs TRBV11-2 and TRBJ1-2, with a weak D call TRBD1 (5 bases). The germline V and J ends were trimmed by 4 bases and 6 bases, with 15 bases remaining between them. The germline gives CDR1 SGHAT, CDR2 FQNNGV. The CDR3 length is 14 residues. The CDR3 protein is CASSSYRTGNGYTF. The CDR3 nucleotides read TGTGCCAGCAGCTCATACCGAACAGGAAATGGCTACACCTTC.

This chain uses TRBV11-3 with TRBJ1-1, with unresolved D. The CDR3 has 12 residues. Germline V gene sequence: CDR1 SGHNT, CDR2 YENEEA. V lost 1 base, J lost 8 bases, and 8 bases lay in between. CDR3 DNA: TGTGCCAGCAGCTTAGGGCCTCAGGAAGCTTTCTTT. Protein sequence: CASSLGPQEAFF. The full variable domain, with the rest looked up from reference TRBV11-3 and TRBJ1-1, is EAGVVQSPRYKIIEKKQPVAFWCNPISGHNTLYWYLQNLGQGPELLIRYENEEAVDDSQLPKDRFSAERLKGVDSTLKIQPAELGDSAVYLCASSLGPQEAFFGQGTRLTVV.

In this sample, this clone turned up once. J is TRBJ2-2 and V is TRBV29-1; 7 bases fit TRBD1. Unmatched junction bases numbered 7, after V lost 4 bases and J lost 2 bases. CDR3 size: 15 residues. Germline V gives CDR1 SQVTM, CDR2 ANQGSEA. CDR3 in DNA: TGCAGCGTTGTTATAGGGGGCCCTAACACCGGGGAGCTGTTTTTT. This gives the protein CSVVIGGPNTGELFF.

The chain joins TRBV15 to TRBJ1-3, with D unclear. CDR3 size: 16 residues. V was pared by 0 bases and J by 0 bases, with 9 bases between. Germline V gene lookup returns CDR1 LNHNV and CDR2 YYDKDF (reference sequence). This chain's CDR3 is CATSRDLRSSGNTIYF. As DNA, the CDR3 is TGTGCCACCAGCAGAGATCTGAGGAGCTCTGGAAACACCATATATTTT.

This chain uses TRBV28 with TRBJ1-2, with D possibly matching TRBD1 (5 bases). CDR3 size: 13 residues. Trimming cost V 5 bases and J 7 bases, with 14 bases left between them. In germline, CDR1 is MDHEN, CDR2 SYDVKM. The CDR3 region has the DNA TGTGCCAGCAGTCCCCGGGGGGGTTCTGGCTACACCTTC. Protein: CASSPRGGSGYTF.

This chain links TRBV28 with TRBJ2-5; TRBD2 aligns across 9 bases. Germline CDR1 is MDHEN and CDR2 is SYDVKM. The ends lost 6 bases at V and 9 bases at J; junction bases unmatched: 11. The CDR3 covers 14 residues. CDR3 DNA: TGTGCCAGCAGCCCCCCAAGCGGGAGGACATCCCAGTACTTC. Its protein is CASSPPSGRTSQYF.

The rearrangement links TRBV6-5 to TRBJ1-4; tentatively, D is TRBD1 (6 bases). The CDR3 has 15 amino acids. CDR1 is MNHEY, CDR2 SVGAGI, per germline. Trimming took off 7 bases at V and 8 bases at J, with 20 bases between the two ends. The CDR3 loop is CASTVTAGANEKLFF. DNA for the CDR3: TGTGCCAGCACCGTTACGGCGGGGGCGAACGAAAAACTGTTTTTT.

The V and J genes are TRBV9 and TRBJ2-5; 11 bases are a match to TRBD2. Trimming removed 0 bases from V and 4 bases from J; junction bases left unmatched: 2. CDR1 is SGDLS, CDR2 YYNGEE, per germline. The CDR3 contains 15 residues. The CDR3 protein is CASSVGTSGRETQYF. The DNA of the CDR3 is TGTGCCAGCAGCGTAGGAACTAGCGGGAGAGAGACCCAGTACTTC.

The gene calls are TRBV14 and TRBJ1-1; TRBD1 matches 8 bases. The V gene's germline CDR1 is SGHDN and CDR2 FVKESK. J gave up 0 bases and V 6 bases, and 12 bases lay outside the gene matches. The CDR3 extends over 17 amino acids. As DNA, the CDR3 is TGTGCCAGCAGTTTAGGACAGGGCCTTCTCATGAACACTGAAGCTTTCTTT. This encodes CASSLGQGLLMNTEAFF.

This clone has just a few counts. The chain is built from TRBV9 and TRBJ1-2; TRBD1 matches 7 bases. V dropped 5 bases and J dropped 4; count of bases not matched to a gene: 8. The CDR3 covers 14 residues. The V gene's germline CDR1 is SGDLS and CDR2 YYNGEE. The CDR3 loop is CASRDDRVGYGYTF. CDR3 DNA sequence: TGTGCCAGCAGGGACGACAGGGTGGGCTATGGCTACACCTTC.

The CDR3 DNA reads TGTGCCAGCAGCCTGTCGCTTCGGACGGGACTTCTACAAGAGACCCAGTACTTC. Translated: CASSLSLRTGLLQETQYF. This chain uses TRBV7-9 with TRBJ2-5, with D perhaps matching TRBD2 (6 bases). V lost 5 bases, J lost 2 bases, and 24 bases lay in between. Looked up from germline, CDR1 is SEHNR and CDR2 is FQNEAQ (reference sequence). The CDR3 runs to 18 residues.

The chain is built from TRBV16 and TRBJ2-7, with 11 nucleotides matching TRBD1. Germline V gene sequence: CDR1 KGHSY, CDR2 FQNENV. The CDR3 runs 15 residues. V shed 1 base and J 6 bases; nucleotides not matched to a gene: 5. The CDR3, as DNA: TGTGCCAGCAGCCAATACGGACAGGGGGCCCCCGAGCAGTACTTC. It is translated as CASSQYGQGAPEQYF.